What follows are 29 T cell receptor beta chains derived from one specimen sequenced in a study of shared clonotypes between healthy human individuals. Generated by immunoSEQ multiplex PCR, the TCRdb table keeps only in-frame clones and is missing some. This table holds about 2.4 million clones, roughly 93% found once. The sequenced material came from naive CD4+ T cells from PBMCs. As for subset: CD45RA+ positively selected. The origin of the receptors is a man aged 18 to 29 in good health. Some clones in this sample may be carry-over from other donors' samples.

The chain uses TRBV6-1 and TRBJ2-4, with 8 bases fitting TRBD1. The CDR3 totals 19 residues. Losses at the gene ends were 0 bases for V and 0 bases for J; bases not matched to a gene: 10. CDR1 MNHNS and CDR2 SASEGT come from the germline V gene. CDR3: CASSEAAGGGKVAKNIQYF. DNA of the CDR3: TGTGCCAGCAGTGAAGCGGCAGGGGGCGGGAAAGTAGCCAAAAACATTCAGTACTTC.

About this clone itself: At the DNA level, this CDR3 is encoded by other sequences in the same sample as well. CDR3 sequence reads: CASSTGQGNEKLFF. CDR3 sequence (DNA): TGTGCCAGCAGTACGGGACAGGGAAATGAAAAACTGTTTTTT. The chain links TRBV28 to TRBJ1-4; 9 bases map to TRBD1. The CDR3 length is 14 residues. Germline V gene lookup returns CDR1 MDHEN and CDR2 SYDVKM. The ends lost 5 bases at V and 5 bases at J; junction bases unmatched: 3.

The genes are TRBV12-2 and TRBJ1-1. TRBV12-2 corresponds to a pseudogene. The CDR3 length is 16 residues. The CDR3 DNA reads as TGTGCAAGTCGCTTAGTAGGGAGGGGTCGAACTAATGAAGCTTTCTTT. Amino acid sequence: CASRLVGRGRTNEAFF.

Written as DNA, the CDR3 is TGTGCCAGCAGCCAGACTAGCGGGAGTCAGAATGAGCAGTTCTTC. Translation: CASSQTSGSQNEQFF. J is TRBJ2-1 and V is TRBV4-2; 12 bases agree with TRBD2. The ends lost 3 bases at V and 7 bases at J; junction bases unmatched: 4. CDR1 and CDR2 from the germline V gene are LGHNA and YNFKEQ. The CDR3 runs to 15 residues.

The V call is TRBV2, the J call TRBJ2-5; the D gene is possibly TRBD2 (6 bases). The CDR3 length is 19 residues. Trimming left V 7 bases short and J 7 bases short, with 34 bases between. Germline lookup yields CDR1 SNHLY and CDR2 FYNNEI. The CDR3 reads CASTRRLERARLVAGTQYF. The CDR3 DNA reads TGTGCCAGCACCCGTCGACTAGAGAGGGCCCGTCTGGTCGCAGGGACCCAGTACTTC.

The rearrangement links TRBV5-6 to TRBJ2-5, with D possibly matching TRBD1 (5 bases). CDR1 and CDR2 (germline): SGHDT, YYEEEE. This CDR3 region has 14 residues. V lost 0 bases and J lost 1, with 7 bases in between. The CDR3 loop is CASSLGQSQETQYF. CDR3 DNA: TGTGCCAGCAGCTTGGGACAGTCCCAAGAGACCCAGTACTTC.

To note about this clone: Different DNA sequences within this sample yield the same CDR3. The chain recombines TRBV4-1 with TRBJ2-1; D is unclear. V was shortened by 0 bases and J by 4 bases, with 10 bases between the two germline ends. The germline V gene encodes CDR1 MGHRA and CDR2 YSYEKL. This CDR3 is 15 amino acids long. The CDR3 nucleotides are TGCGCCAGCAGCCAAGATGGATTGGCTTACAATGAGCAGTTCTTC. Protein: CASSQDGLAYNEQFF.

This chain joins TRBV7-8 and TRBJ2-7; D remains ambiguous. This CDR3 contains 14 residues. Trimming took 4 bases from V and 7 from J, leaving 17 bases between them. Germline CDR1 reads SGHVS; CDR2 reads FQNEAQ. For the CDR3, the DNA is TGTGCCAGCAGCTCCGCCGTCCTTTGGATTGAGCAGTACTTC. Protein: CASSSAVLWIEQYF.

The chain couples TRBV18 to TRBJ1-2, with 10 bases fitting TRBD1. Germline trimming cut 3 bases from V and 6 bases from J; bases unmatched to any gene: 7. The CDR3 sequence is 15 residues long. Per germline, CDR1 KGHSH and CDR2 LQKENI. The CDR3 coding sequence is TGTGCCAGCTCACCGGGGACAGGGGCGAGGGATGGCTACACCTTC. This encodes CASSPGTGARDGYTF.

V gene TRBV11-2 combines with J gene TRBJ2-2; 9 nucleotides match TRBD1. From germline, CDR1 is SGHAT and CDR2 FQNNGV. There are 17 residues in the CDR3. V shed 5 bases and J 6 bases; nucleotides not matched to a gene: 13. The CDR3 reads CASSPPFGTGIAGELFF. Here the CDR3 DNA reads TGTGCCAGCAGCCCGCCTTTCGGGACAGGGATCGCCGGGGAGCTGTTTTTT.

The genes are TRBV5-1 and TRBJ2-7; 13 positions match TRBD2. The CDR3 is 20 amino acids. Trimming at V came to 0 bases and at J to 2 bases, leaving 14 bases not matched to a gene. Germline lookup yields CDR1 SGHRS and CDR2 YFSETQ. The CDR3 DNA is TGCGCCAGCAGCTTGGCGGGGACTAGCGGGATGGCATACTTAGCCTACGAGCAGTACTTC. This sequence encodes CASSLAGTSGMAYLAYEQYF.

The rearrangement joins TRBV7-9 to TRBJ2-6; D unclear. V lost 3 bases and J 1 base, leaving 7 bases between the germline ends. CDR3 length: 15 amino acids. From germline, CDR1 is SEHNR and CDR2 FQNEAQ (reference sequence). DNA of the CDR3: TGTGCCAGCAGCTTCCCGGAATCTGGGGCCAACGTCCTGACTTTC. This gives the protein CASSFPESGANVLTF.

This clone has only one observation. V gene TRBV7-9 combines with J gene TRBJ2-1; 7 nucleotides align to TRBD2. Germline CDR1 reads SEHNR; CDR2 reads FQNEAQ (reference sequence). With V trimmed by 5 bases and J by 3 bases, 16 bases remained unmatched. This CDR3 is built from 18 residues. CDR3 protein: CASSPRPSSSGFYNEQFF. In DNA form, the CDR3 reads TGTGCCAGCAGCCCGCGGCCTTCTTCTAGCGGCTTCTACAATGAGCAGTTCTTC.

This chain uses TRBV28 with TRBJ1-1; 8 bases map to TRBD1. This CDR3 spans 14 amino acids. Germline CDR1 is MDHEN and CDR2 is SYDVKM. Trimming removed 7 bases from V and 3 bases from J; junction bases left unmatched: 7. The CDR3 nucleotides are TGTGCCAGCAACCTGGACAGGGCATACACTGAAGCTTTCTTT. It codes for CASNLDRAYTEAFF.

This clone has a single count. The chain combines TRBV5-1 with TRBJ2-1, with D hard to call. The germline V gene encodes CDR1 SGHRS and CDR2 YFSETQ. V lost 2 bases and J lost 2, with 20 bases in between. This CDR3 contains 18 residues. This CDR3 reads CASSLKPGLPEPYNEQFF. The CDR3 DNA reads as TGCGCCAGCAGCTTAAAACCCGGGCTCCCAGAACCCTACAATGAGCAGTTCTTC.

The rearrangement joins TRBV6-6 to TRBJ1-1; tentatively, D is TRBD1 (5 bases). V shed 6 bases and J shed 1 base, with 15 bases lying between them. Germline CDR1 MNHNY, CDR2 SVGAGI (reference sequence). The CDR3 consists of 15 residues. CDR3 residues: CASSPWGGGNTEAFF. CDR3 nucleotide sequence: TGTGCCAGCAGCCCCTGGGGGGGTGGGAACACTGAAGCTTTCTTT.

The rearrangement uses TRBV5-6 and TRBJ1-2; 7 bases are shared with TRBD1. Germline CDR1 is SGHDT and CDR2 is YYEEEE. CDR3 length: 14 amino acids. Trimming removed 3 bases from V and 7 bases from J; junction bases left unmatched: 9. CDR3 nucleotide sequence: TGTGCCAGCAGCTACGGACAGGCGAAAGGTGGCTACACCTTC. This encodes CASSYGQAKGGYTF.

The rearrangement links TRBV7-3 to TRBJ2-3; 9 bases map to TRBD1. V dropped 2 bases and J dropped 1; count of bases not matched to a gene: 7. The CDR3 spans 17 residues. Germline lookup yields CDR1 SGHTA and CDR2 FQGTGA. The CDR3 sequence is CASSLAPQGAGTDTQYF. The CDR3 nucleotides are TGTGCCAGCAGCTTAGCCCCACAGGGGGCGGGCACAGATACGCAGTATTTT.

This chain uses TRBV9 with TRBJ2-2; D tentatively fits TRBD1 or TRBD2 (6 bases each). Germline values: CDR1 SGDLS, CDR2 YYNGEE. V was cut by 4 bases and J by 2 bases, with 15 bases left in between. This CDR3 has 16 residues. The CDR3 DNA follows: TGTGCCAGCAGCCCAAGGGGGGACGGTAACACCGGGGAGCTGTTTTTT. This sequence encodes CASSPRGDGNTGELFF.

This clone was counted once. The DNA for the CDR3 is TGTGCCAGCAGCCCCCCAAGGGACAGGGATAATGAAAAACTGTTTTTT. Amino acid sequence: CASSPPRDRDNEKLFF. The chain carries TRBV5-6 and TRBJ1-4; TRBD1 agrees at 9 bases. Trimming cost V 4 bases and J 4 bases; bases outside gene matches: 8. In germline, CDR1 is SGHDT, CDR2 YYEEEE. The CDR3 length is 16 residues.

The rearrangement uses TRBV19 and TRBJ2-3, with 14 nucleotides matching TRBD2. CDR3 length: 16 residues. Looked up from germline, CDR1 is LNHDA and CDR2 is SQIVND (reference sequence). V dropped 5 bases and J dropped 5; count of bases not matched to a gene: 6. The CDR3 loop reads CASSSGLAGAIDTQYF. The CDR3 region has the DNA TGTGCCAGTAGTTCGGGACTAGCGGGAGCGATAGATACGCAGTATTTT.

The chain joins TRBV11-2 to TRBJ2-4; the match to TRBD2 covers 14 bases. Germline loops: CDR1 SGHAT, CDR2 FQNNGV. The CDR3 spans 17 residues. V shed 2 bases and J 6 bases; nucleotides not matched to a gene: 6. For the CDR3, the DNA is TGTGCCAGCAGCTTAAGTCCCGGGACTAGCGGGAGAAACATTCAGTACTTC. Translated: CASSLSPGTSGRNIQYF.

In regard to this clone: Other nucleotide sequences in the sample specify the same CDR3. The V and J genes are TRBV28 and TRBJ1-2; D ambiguous. CDR3 size: 12 residues. Trimming cost V 3 bases and J 3 bases, with 5 bases left between them. Germline CDR1 reads MDHEN; CDR2 reads SYDVKM. The CDR3 nucleotides are TGTGCCAGCAGTTTGACGGACTATGGCTACACCTTC. Translation: CASSLTDYGYTF.

The chain has TRBV5-4 and TRBJ2-6, with D uncertain. V was cut by 4 bases and J by 2 bases, with 10 bases left in between. The CDR3 covers 15 residues. Per the germline V gene, CDR1 is SGHNT and CDR2 is YYREEE (reference sequence). The CDR3 region has the DNA TGTGCCAGCAGCGATGGTCCTGCTGGGGCCAACGTCCTGACTTTC. Protein: CASSDGPAGANVLTF.

The chain links TRBV15 to TRBJ2-1; D might be TRBD1 or TRBD2, each matching 5 bases. This CDR3 has 17 amino acids. The V end lost 0 bases, the J end lost 0 bases, and 12 bases lay between the germline ends. From germline, CDR1 is LNHNV and CDR2 YYDKDF (reference sequence). The DNA for the CDR3 is TGTGCCACCAGCAGAGATAAGTGGGGGAGCTCCTACAATGAGCAGTTCTTC. Protein: CATSRDKWGSSYNEQFF.

The J gene is TRBJ1-5, the V gene TRBV18; the D gene is possibly TRBD1 (5 bases). The V gene's germline CDR1 is KGHSH and CDR2 LQKENI. CDR3 size: 13 residues. V was pared by 6 bases and J by 12 bases, with 18 bases between. The CDR3 is CASSPGRGWLQHF. Written as DNA, the CDR3 is TGTGCCAGCTCCCCGGGGAGGGGATGGCTCCAGCATTTT.

The chain is built from TRBV20-1 and TRBJ1-1; no clear D gene. Germline-derived CDR1 and CDR2 are DFQATT and SNEGSKA (reference sequence). The CDR3 spans 10 residues. V was clipped by 6 bases and J by 6 bases, with 8 bases between them. CDR3 sequence reads: CSAVGSEAFF. The CDR3 nucleotides read TGCAGTGCAGTTGGCTCTGAAGCTTTCTTT.

The chain has TRBV4-3 and TRBJ2-7; perhaps TRBD2 as D (6 bases). Trimming removed 1 base from V and 1 base from J, with 8 bases in between. In germline, CDR1 is LGHNA, CDR2 YSLEER. This CDR3 has 14 residues. In nucleotides, the CDR3 is TGCGCCAGCAGCCAAGGGCGGGGATCCTACGAGCAGTACTTC. Amino acid sequence: CASSQGRGSYEQYF.

This chain uses TRBV27 with TRBJ2-1; 11 positions agree with TRBD2. J lost 9 bases, V lost 1 base, and 11 bases had no gene match. Germline CDR1 reads MNHEY; CDR2 reads SMNVEV (reference sequence). The CDR3 sequence is 17 residues long. The CDR3 DNA reads TGTGCCAGCAGTTTATTGGCTAGCGGGAGGTTCAGGGGTGAGCAGTTCTTC. Amino acids: CASSLLASGRFRGEQFF.